The 26 T cell receptor beta chains below all came from one sample that was sequenced in a study of OX40 agonist ivuxolimab in advanced cancers. Libraries were prepared by immunoSEQ multiplex PCR; TCRdb keeps only in-frame clonotypes and omits some of them. Among almost 85,000 clones listed, more than 70% were seen once. Sequencing used CD4+ or CD8+ T cells sorted from blood, obtained in a trial of the OX40 agonist ivuxolimab. All receptors derive from an adult with an advanced solid tumor such as melanoma, head and neck, liver or kidney cancer.

This chain connects TRBV7-9 to TRBJ2-7; 12 nucleotides agree with TRBD2. The CDR3 is 14 residues long. V shed 7 bases, J shed 4 bases, and the junction held 5 bases outside the gene matches. Germline V CDR1 and CDR2: SEHNR, FQNEAQ (reference sequence). Here the CDR3 DNA reads TGTGCCAGCAACCCCGGACTAGCGGGGTACGAGCAGTACTTC. It yields the protein CASNPGLAGYEQYF.

The chain links TRBV11-3 to TRBJ2-5, with TRBD2 matching over 14 bases. Germline CDR1 is SGHNT and CDR2 is YENEEA. V trimming: 6 bases; J trimming: 0 bases; junction bases outside the gene matches: 12. This CDR3 has 19 residues. The CDR3 DNA reads TGTGCCAGCAGGCGCGGACTAGCGGGGGGAAATTCGTACCAAGAGACCCAGTACTTC. Translated, it gives CASRRGLAGGNSYQETQYF.

This clone appeared once. The chain recombines TRBV4-3 with TRBJ2-2; TRBD2 might be the D (5 bases). The germline V gene encodes CDR1 LGHNA and CDR2 YSLEER. The germline V and J ends were trimmed by 0 bases and 6 bases, with 11 bases remaining between them. The CDR3 sequence is 15 residues long. The CDR3 nucleotides are TGCGCCAGCAGCCAAGAAGTGGGAGAGGCCGGGGAGCTGTTTTTT. Its protein is CASSQEVGEAGELFF.

The rearrangement joins TRBV7-2 to TRBJ1-3; D gene uncertain. CDR1 is SGHTA and CDR2 is FQGNSA in the germline V gene. The CDR3 is made up of 13 amino acids. Trimming left V 4 bases short and J 0 bases short, with 4 bases between. CDR3 sequence (DNA): TGTGCCAGCAGCTCCGCCTCTGGAAACACCATATATTTT. Translated, it gives CASSSASGNTIYF.

The chain carries TRBV19 and TRBJ2-5; the match to TRBD1 covers 11 bases. The V and J ends lost 2 bases and 6 bases, in that order; junction bases with no gene match: 5. Germline CDR1 LNHDA, CDR2 SQIVND (reference sequence). This CDR3 spans 15 amino acids. CDR3 sequence reads: CASSINGQGAQTQYF. CDR3 DNA sequence: TGTGCCAGTAGTATAAACGGACAGGGGGCTCAGACCCAGTACTTC.

V and J are TRBV6-1 and TRBJ2-5; tentatively, D is TRBD1 or TRBD2 (5 bases each). V was trimmed by 4 bases and J by 4 bases, leaving 13 bases between them. Germline CDR1 and CDR2: MNHNS and SASEGT. This CDR3 region has 14 residues. The CDR3 region is CASSAAGTAETQYF. DNA of the CDR3: TGTGCCAGCAGTGCAGCCGGGACCGCAGAGACCCAGTACTTC.

This clone was detected only a few times. The chain combines TRBV20-1 with TRBJ1-1; D call uncertain. The CDR3 runs to 11 residues. V was clipped by 0 bases and J by 13 bases, with 12 bases between them. Germline values: CDR1 DFQATT, CDR2 SNEGSKA (reference sequence). The CDR3 spells CSARDREKVFF. The CDR3 region has the DNA TGCAGTGCTAGAGATCGGGAAAAGGTTTTCTTT.

This chain joins TRBV30 and TRBJ1-6; TRBD1 is a possible D gene (6 bases). The V gene's germline CDR1 is GTSNPN and CDR2 SVGIG (reference sequence). V shed 6 bases and J shed 6 bases, with 15 bases lying between them. The CDR3 is 14 residues long. CDR3 in amino acids: CACDAGAANSPLHF. The CDR3, as DNA: TGTGCCTGCGACGCGGGGGCGGCTAATTCACCCCTCCACTTT.

This clone was seen more than once but under ten times. The chain carries TRBV30 and TRBJ1-4; D unclear. The CDR3 runs 12 residues. Germline CDR1 and CDR2: GTSNPN and SVGIG (reference sequence). V dropped 2 bases and J dropped 6 bases, with 7 bases sitting between them. This CDR3 reads CAWSRQYEKLFF. The CDR3 DNA reads TGTGCCTGGAGTAGGCAGTATGAAAAACTGTTTTTT.

This clone showed up just once. This chain links TRBV7-6 with TRBJ2-2, with D tentatively TRBD1 (6 bases). The CDR3 extends over 17 amino acids. Per the germline V gene, CDR1 is SGHVS and CDR2 is FNYEAQ. Trimming took off 1 base at V and 0 bases at J, with 12 bases between the two ends. The CDR3 here is CASSLGGQGPNTGELFF. The CDR3 DNA reads TGTGCCAGCAGCTTAGGGGGGCAGGGTCCGAACACCGGGGAGCTGTTTTTT. Full variable domain (remainder filled in from reference TRBV7-6 and TRBJ2-2): GAGVSQSPRYKVTKRGQDVALRCDPISGHVSLYWYRQALGQGPEFLTYFNYEAQQDKSGLPNDRFSAERPEGSISTLTIQRTEQRDSAMYRCASSLGGQGPNTGELFFGEGSRLTVL.

This clone is a singleton in its sample. CDR3 protein: CASSMDRAPAFF. Written as DNA, the CDR3 is TGTGCCAGCAGCATGGACAGGGCGCCGGCTTTCTTT. The chain recombines TRBV7-3 with TRBJ1-1; 8 nucleotides line up with TRBD1. Losses at the gene ends were 5 bases for V and 11 bases for J; bases not matched to a gene: 7. This CDR3 is 12 amino acids long. The V gene's germline CDR1 is SGHTA and CDR2 FQGTGA.

CDR3 loop: CASSLYGGREEKLFF. The CDR3 bases are TGTGCCAGCAGCTTATATGGGGGGCGGGAGGAAAAACTGTTTTTT. The chain employs TRBV7-8 and TRBJ1-4, with a tentative D call TRBD1 (6 bases). The CDR3 contains 15 residues. The V gene's germline CDR1 is SGHVS and CDR2 FQNEAQ. V dropped 2 bases and J dropped 8 bases, with 15 bases sitting between them.

This chain connects TRBV4-3 to TRBJ1-5, with 8 bases that match TRBD1. V lost 4 bases to trimming and J lost 10 bases; unmatched junction nucleotides: 3. Germline V gives CDR1 LGHNA, CDR2 YSLEER. The CDR3 length is 12 residues. The CDR3 spells CASSLSGGPQHF. The CDR3 coding sequence is TGCGCCAGCAGCCTCTCAGGGGGCCCCCAGCATTTT.

The V gene is TRBV6-6, the J gene TRBJ1-1, with D perhaps matching TRBD1 (6 bases). CDR1 is MNHNY and CDR2 is SVGAGI in the germline V gene (reference sequence). V dropped 7 bases and J dropped 4 bases, with 10 bases sitting between them. The CDR3 contains 12 residues. This CDR3 is CASIQGSTEAFF. As DNA, the CDR3 is TGTGCCAGCATTCAGGGGAGCACTGAAGCTTTCTTT.

The chain is built from TRBV19 and TRBJ2-1, with unresolved D. CDR3 length: 14 residues. The V gene's germline CDR1 is LNHDA and CDR2 SQIVND (reference sequence). Trimming cost V 5 bases and J 1 base, with 9 bases left between them. The CDR3 region is CASSEVFSYNEQFF. As DNA, the CDR3 is TGTGCCAGTAGTGAGGTTTTTTCCTACAATGAGCAGTTCTTC. The whole variable domain, remainder taken from reference TRBV19 and TRBJ2-1, is DGGITQSPKYLFRKEGQNVTLSCEQNLNHDAMYWYRQDPGQGLRLIYYSQIVNDFQKGDIAEGYSVSREKKESFPLTVTSAQKNPTAFYLCASSEVFSYNEQFFGPGTRLTVL.

The table lists this clone with a count of one. The chain couples TRBV5-1 to TRBJ1-5, with a weak D call TRBD1 (6 bases). V lost 4 bases and J 4 bases, leaving 15 bases between the germline ends. The length of the CDR3 is 15 residues. From germline, CDR1 is SGHRS and CDR2 YFSETQ. The CDR3 sequence is CASSLGGHGNQPQHF. In nucleotides, the CDR3 is TGCGCCAGCAGCCTGGGGGGACACGGGAATCAGCCCCAGCATTTT.

This chain uses TRBV27 with TRBJ2-7; 13 nucleotides agree with TRBD2. Trimming removed 0 bases from V and 3 bases from J; junction bases left unmatched: 2. This CDR3 has 16 amino acids. The germline CDR1 and CDR2 sequences are MNHEY and SMNVEV (reference sequence). The CDR3 is CASSLSRLAGGYEQYF. In DNA, the CDR3 is TGTGCCAGCAGTTTATCAAGACTAGCGGGAGGCTACGAGCAGTACTTC.

J is TRBJ1-5 and V is TRBV4-1; TRBD1 matches 7 bases. CDR3 length: 16 residues. The ends lost 3 bases at V and 4 bases at J; junction bases unmatched: 9. Germline CDR1 reads MGHRA; CDR2 reads YSYEKL. The CDR3 protein is CASSHTYNRGNQPQHF. The DNA for the CDR3 is TGCGCCAGCAGCCACACCTACAACAGGGGAAATCAGCCCCAGCATTTT.

A note on this clone: Its ends do not fully match the called genes, so a read error is possible. This sequence joins TRBV7-7 and TRBJ2-5; D is unclear. The CDR3 consists of 13 residues. Germline V gene lookup returns CDR1 SSHAT and CDR2 FNYEAQ (reference sequence). The CDR3 region has the DNA TGTGCTAGCAGCTTAGGATCACAAGAGACCCAGTACTTC. Its protein is CASSLGSQETQYF.

The chain combines TRBV5-4 with TRBJ1-4, with no clear D. The CDR3 consists of 13 residues. Between the trimmed V and J ends, which lost 2 bases and 6 bases, there was a span of 8 bases. Germline V gene lookup returns CDR1 SGHNT and CDR2 YYREEE (reference sequence). CDR3 loop: CASSFSGDEKLFF. DNA of the CDR3: TGTGCCAGCAGCTTCAGTGGGGATGAAAAACTGTTTTTT.

The chain joins TRBV14 to TRBJ2-1, with 11 bases aligning to TRBD2. The V gene's germline CDR1 is SGHDN and CDR2 FVKESK. The CDR3 loop spans 17 amino acids. Germline trimming cut 1 base from V and 4 bases from J; bases unmatched to any gene: 6. CDR3 coding DNA: TGTGCCAGCAGCCAAGTAAGTAGCGGGAGGGCGTACAATGAGCAGTTCTTC. This codes for CASSQVSSGRAYNEQFF.

The chain recombines TRBV27 with TRBJ1-6; maybe TRBD1 (5 bases). V was pared by 2 bases and J by 4 bases, with 6 bases between. The CDR3 is made up of 14 amino acids. CDR1 is MNHEY, CDR2 SMNVEV, per germline (reference sequence). The CDR3, as DNA: TGTGCCAGCAGTTTAGAGGGGTATAATTCACCCCTCCACTTT. This encodes CASSLEGYNSPLHF.

CDR3 coding DNA: TGTGCCAGCGCATCGCCAACGGGCCCAGAGACCCAGTACTTC. It is translated as CASASPTGPETQYF. The chain joins TRBV11-3 to TRBJ2-5; no clear D. V was trimmed by 8 bases and J by 4 bases, leaving 17 bases between them. Germline V gene sequence: CDR1 SGHNT, CDR2 YENEEA. The CDR3 runs to 14 residues. Full variable domain (rest looked up from reference TRBV11-3 and TRBJ2-5): EAGVVQSPRYKIIEKKQPVAFWCNPISGHNTLYWYLQNLGQGPELLIRYENEEAVDDSQLPKDRFSAERLKGVDSTLKIQPAELGDSAVYLCASASPTGPETQYFGPGTRLLVL.

The V and J genes are TRBV6-6 and TRBJ2-1, with 11 bases identical to TRBD2. Germline V lookup: CDR1 MNHNY, CDR2 SVGAGI (reference sequence). The junction had 5 bases not matched to a gene; V was cut back by 3 bases and J by 7 bases. The CDR3 extends over 15 amino acids. DNA for the CDR3: TGTGCCAGCAGTTATAGCGGGAGGGGGGGGAATGAGCAGTTCTTC. Encoded protein: CASSYSGRGGNEQFF.

This clone was seen once. The chain combines TRBV6-1 with TRBJ1-2; D possibly corresponds to TRBD1 (5 bases). The germline V and J ends were trimmed by 1 base and 3 bases, with 15 bases remaining between them. The CDR3 runs 16 residues. Germline loops: CDR1 MNHNS, CDR2 SASEGT. The CDR3 here is CASSEGGAIYYYGYTF. CDR3 DNA: TGTGCCAGCAGTGAAGGTGGGGCGATATACTACTATGGCTACACCTTC.

The genes are TRBV7-3 and TRBJ2-7; 10 nucleotides line up with TRBD1. The CDR3 totals 14 residues. The germline V gene has CDR1 SGHTA and CDR2 FQGTGA. Trimming took 0 bases from V and 4 from J; bases not matched to a gene: 0. CDR3: CASSLTGQGYEQYF. CDR3 in DNA: TGTGCCAGCAGCTTAACGGGACAGGGGTACGAGCAGTACTTC.